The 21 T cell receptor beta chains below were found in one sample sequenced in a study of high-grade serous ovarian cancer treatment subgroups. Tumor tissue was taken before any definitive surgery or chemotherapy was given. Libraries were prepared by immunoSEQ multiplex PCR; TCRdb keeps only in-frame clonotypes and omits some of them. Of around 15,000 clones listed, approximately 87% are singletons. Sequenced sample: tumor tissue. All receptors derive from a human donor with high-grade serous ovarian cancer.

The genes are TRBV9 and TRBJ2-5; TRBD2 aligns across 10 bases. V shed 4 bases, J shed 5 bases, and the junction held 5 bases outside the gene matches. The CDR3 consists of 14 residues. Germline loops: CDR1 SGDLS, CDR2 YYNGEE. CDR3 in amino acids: CASSPRTSGETQYF. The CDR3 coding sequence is TGTGCCAGCAGCCCGAGGACTAGCGGCGAGACCCAGTACTTC.

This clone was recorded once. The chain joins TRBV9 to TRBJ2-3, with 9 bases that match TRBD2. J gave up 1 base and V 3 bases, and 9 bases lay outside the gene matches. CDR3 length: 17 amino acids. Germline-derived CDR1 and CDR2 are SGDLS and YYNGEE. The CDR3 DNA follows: TGTGCCAGCAGCGCGGTACCGGGACTAGCTGGCACAGATACGCAGTATTTT. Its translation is CASSAVPGLAGTDTQYF.

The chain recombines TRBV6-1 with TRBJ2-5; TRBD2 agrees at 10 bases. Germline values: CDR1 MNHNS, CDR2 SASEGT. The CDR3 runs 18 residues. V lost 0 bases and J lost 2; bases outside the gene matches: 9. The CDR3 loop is CASSEAIPGLAWQETQYF. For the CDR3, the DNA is TGTGCCAGCAGTGAAGCGATCCCGGGACTAGCGTGGCAAGAGACCCAGTACTTC.

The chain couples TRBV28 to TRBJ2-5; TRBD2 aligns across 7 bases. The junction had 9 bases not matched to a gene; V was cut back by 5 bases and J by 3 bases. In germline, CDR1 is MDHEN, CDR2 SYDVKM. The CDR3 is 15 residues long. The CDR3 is CASSTGGRGKETQYF. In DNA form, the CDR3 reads TGTGCCAGCAGTACCGGTGGGCGGGGGAAAGAGACCCAGTACTTC.

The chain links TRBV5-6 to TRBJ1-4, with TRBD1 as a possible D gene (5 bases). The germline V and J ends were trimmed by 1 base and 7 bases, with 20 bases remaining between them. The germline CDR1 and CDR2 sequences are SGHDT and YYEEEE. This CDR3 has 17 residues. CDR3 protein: CASSLRQNRWSGEKLFF. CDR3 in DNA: TGTGCCAGCAGCTTGCGACAGAACAGGTGGTCGGGTGAAAAACTGTTTTTT.

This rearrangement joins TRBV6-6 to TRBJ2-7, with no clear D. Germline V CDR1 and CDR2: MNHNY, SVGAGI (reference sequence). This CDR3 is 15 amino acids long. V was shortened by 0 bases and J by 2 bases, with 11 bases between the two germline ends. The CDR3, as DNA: TGTGCCAGCAGTTACTCGATGTTTGGCGCCTACGAGCAGTACTTC. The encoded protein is CASSYSMFGAYEQYF.

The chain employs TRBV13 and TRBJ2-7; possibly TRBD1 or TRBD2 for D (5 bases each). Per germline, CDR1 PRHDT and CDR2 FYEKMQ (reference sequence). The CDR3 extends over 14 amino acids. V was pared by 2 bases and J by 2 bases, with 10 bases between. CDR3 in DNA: TGTGCCAGCAGCTTAAAGGGACCTACCTACGAGCAGTACTTC. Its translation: CASSLKGPTYEQYF.

In DNA, the CDR3 is TGTGCCAGCAGCGACCGGACAGGGTCCGGGGAGCTGTTTTTT. It specifies CASSDRTGSGELFF. V and J are TRBV9 and TRBJ2-2; 8 bases are shared with TRBD1. V lost 3 bases to trimming and J lost 6 bases; unmatched junction nucleotides: 4. The CDR3 extends over 14 amino acids. Germline V CDR1 and CDR2: SGDLS, YYNGEE.

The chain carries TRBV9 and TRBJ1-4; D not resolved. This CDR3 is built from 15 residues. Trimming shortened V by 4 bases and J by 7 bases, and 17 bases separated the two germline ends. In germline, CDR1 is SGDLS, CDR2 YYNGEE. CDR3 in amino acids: CASSTDPAGVEKLFF. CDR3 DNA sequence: TGTGCCAGCAGCACCGACCCCGCCGGGGTTGAAAAACTGTTTTTT. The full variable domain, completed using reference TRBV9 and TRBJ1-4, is DSGVTQTPKHLITATGQRVTLRCSPRSGDLSVYWYQQSLDQGLQFLIQYYNGEERAKGNILERFSAQQFPDLHSELNLSSLELGDSALYFCASSTDPAGVEKLFFGSGTQLSVL.

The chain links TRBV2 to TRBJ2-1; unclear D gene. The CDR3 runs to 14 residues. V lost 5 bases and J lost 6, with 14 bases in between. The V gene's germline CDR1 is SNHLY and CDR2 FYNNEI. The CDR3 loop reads CASSKDSGPNEQFF. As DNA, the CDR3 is TGTGCCAGCAGTAAAGACTCCGGCCCCAATGAGCAGTTCTTC. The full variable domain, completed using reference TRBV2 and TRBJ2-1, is EPEVTQTPSHQVTQMGQEVILRCVPISNHLYFYWYRQILGQKVEFLVSFYNNEISEKSEIFDDQFSVERPDGSNFTLKIRSTKLEDSAMYFCASSKDSGPNEQFFGPGTRLTVL.

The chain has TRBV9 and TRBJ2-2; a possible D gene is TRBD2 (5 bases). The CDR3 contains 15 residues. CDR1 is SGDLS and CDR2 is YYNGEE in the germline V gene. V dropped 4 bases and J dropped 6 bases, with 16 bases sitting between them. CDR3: CASSTRGEGSGELFF. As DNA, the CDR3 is TGTGCCAGCAGCACCCGGGGAGAAGGCTCCGGGGAGCTGTTTTTT.

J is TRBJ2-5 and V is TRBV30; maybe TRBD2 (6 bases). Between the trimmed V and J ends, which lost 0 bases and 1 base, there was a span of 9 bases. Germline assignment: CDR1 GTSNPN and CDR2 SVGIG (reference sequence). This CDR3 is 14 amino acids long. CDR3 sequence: CAWSVSGVQETQYF. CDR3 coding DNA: TGTGCCTGGAGTGTATCGGGGGTCCAAGAGACCCAGTACTTC.

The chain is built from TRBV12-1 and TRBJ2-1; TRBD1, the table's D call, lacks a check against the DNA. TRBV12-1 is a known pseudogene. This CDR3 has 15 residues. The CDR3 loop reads CASSIRDSCYNEQFF. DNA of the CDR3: TGTGCCAGCAGCATCCGGGACAGTTGCTACAATGAGCAGTTCTTC.

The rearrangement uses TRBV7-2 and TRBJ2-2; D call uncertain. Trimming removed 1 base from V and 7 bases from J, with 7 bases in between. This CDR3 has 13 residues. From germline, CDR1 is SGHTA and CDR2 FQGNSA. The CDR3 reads CASSLGGRGELFF. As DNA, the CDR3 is TGTGCCAGCAGCTTAGGTGGGCGCGGGGAGCTGTTTTTT.

CDR3 nucleotide sequence: TGTGCCAGCAGTTACTTGGAGGGAAGTGGGGATGGCTACACCTTC. Its protein is CASSYLEGSGDGYTF. The chain couples TRBV6-5 to TRBJ1-2; D unresolved. From germline, CDR1 is MNHEY and CDR2 SVGAGI. The V and J ends lost 1 base and 6 bases respectively, with 15 bases between them. This CDR3 has 15 residues.

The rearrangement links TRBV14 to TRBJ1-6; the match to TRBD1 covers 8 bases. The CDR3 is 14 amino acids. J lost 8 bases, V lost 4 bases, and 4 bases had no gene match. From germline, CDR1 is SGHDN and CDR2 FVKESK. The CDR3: CASSLRQGYSPLHF. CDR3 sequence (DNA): TGTGCCAGCAGCCTCCGACAGGGGTATTCACCCCTCCACTTT.

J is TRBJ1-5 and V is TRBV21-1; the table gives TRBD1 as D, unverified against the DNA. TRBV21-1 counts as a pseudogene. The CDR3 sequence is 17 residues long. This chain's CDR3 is CASSPRTGAVDNQPQHF. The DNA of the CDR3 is TGTGCCAGCAGCCCACGGACAGGGGCGGTCGACAATCAGCCCCAGCATTTT.

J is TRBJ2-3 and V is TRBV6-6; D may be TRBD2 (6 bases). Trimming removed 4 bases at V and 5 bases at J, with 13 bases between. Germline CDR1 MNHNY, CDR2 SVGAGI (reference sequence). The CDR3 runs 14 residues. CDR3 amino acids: CASSSVGGQDTQYF. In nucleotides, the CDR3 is TGTGCCAGCAGTTCCGTCGGGGGTCAAGATACGCAGTATTTT.

The CDR3 loop is CASSAGGITEAFF. The CDR3 coding sequence is TGTGCCAGCAGCGCCGGGGGGATCACTGAAGCTTTCTTT. The chain carries TRBV9 and TRBJ1-1; D may be TRBD1 (5 bases). V lost 3 bases to trimming and J lost 4 bases, with 10 bases between them. The V gene's germline CDR1 is SGDLS and CDR2 YYNGEE. This CDR3 spans 13 amino acids.

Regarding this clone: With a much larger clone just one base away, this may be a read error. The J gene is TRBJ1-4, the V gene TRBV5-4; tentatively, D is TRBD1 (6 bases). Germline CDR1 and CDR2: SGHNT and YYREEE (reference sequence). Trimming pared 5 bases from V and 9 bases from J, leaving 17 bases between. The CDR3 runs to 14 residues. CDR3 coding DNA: TGTGCCAGCAGTTACCGGGACACGGACAAAAAACTGTTTTTT. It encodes CASSYRDTDKKLFF.

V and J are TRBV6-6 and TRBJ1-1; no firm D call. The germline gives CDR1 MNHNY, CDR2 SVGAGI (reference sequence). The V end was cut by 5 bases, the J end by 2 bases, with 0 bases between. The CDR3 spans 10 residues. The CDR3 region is CASSNTEAFF. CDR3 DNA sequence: TGTGCCAGCAGTAACACTGAAGCTTTCTTT.